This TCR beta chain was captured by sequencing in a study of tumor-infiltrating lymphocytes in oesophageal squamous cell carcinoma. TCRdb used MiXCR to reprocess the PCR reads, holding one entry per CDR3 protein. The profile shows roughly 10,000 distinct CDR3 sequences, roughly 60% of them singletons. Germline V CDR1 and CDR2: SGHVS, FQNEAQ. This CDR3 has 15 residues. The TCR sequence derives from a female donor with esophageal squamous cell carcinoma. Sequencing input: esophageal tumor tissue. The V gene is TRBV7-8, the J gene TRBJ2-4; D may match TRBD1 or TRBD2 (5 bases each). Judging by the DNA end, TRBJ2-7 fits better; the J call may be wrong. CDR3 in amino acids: CASSPRDVALYEQYF. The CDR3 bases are TGTGCCAGCAGCCCCCGGGACGTGGCCCTCTACGAGCAGTACTTC.